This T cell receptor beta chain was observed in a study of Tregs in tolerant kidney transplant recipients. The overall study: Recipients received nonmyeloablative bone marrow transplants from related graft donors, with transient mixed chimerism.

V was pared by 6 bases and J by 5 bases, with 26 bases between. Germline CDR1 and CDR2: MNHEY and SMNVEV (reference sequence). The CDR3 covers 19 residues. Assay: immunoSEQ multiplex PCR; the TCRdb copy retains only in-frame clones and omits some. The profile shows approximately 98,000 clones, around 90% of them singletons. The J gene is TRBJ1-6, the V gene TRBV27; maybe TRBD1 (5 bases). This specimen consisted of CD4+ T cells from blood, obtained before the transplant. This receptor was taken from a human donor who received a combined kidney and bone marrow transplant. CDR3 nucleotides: TGTGCCAGCAGGGGGGGTTCGACCGATAAACAAGTCCATAATTCACCCCTCCACTTT. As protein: CASRGGSTDKQVHNSPLHF.